The sequence of this T cell receptor (beta chain) was determined in a study of monozygotic twins with inflammatory bowel disease. CDR1 and CDR2 (germline): SEHNR, FQNEAQ (reference sequence). CDR3 length: 16 amino acids. TCRdb re-called the 5' RACE reads; one entry per CDR3 protein, DNA not given. The sample has around 190,000 distinct CDR3 sequences, and its top ten clones hold roughly 1.5%. The sequence came from a human donor with ulcerative colitis or Crohn's disease, or a healthy co-twin of an affected twin (not recorded which). The rearrangement uses TRBV7-9 and TRBJ2-3. The sequenced sample was blood. The CDR3 here is CASSPQGSEIGDTQYF.